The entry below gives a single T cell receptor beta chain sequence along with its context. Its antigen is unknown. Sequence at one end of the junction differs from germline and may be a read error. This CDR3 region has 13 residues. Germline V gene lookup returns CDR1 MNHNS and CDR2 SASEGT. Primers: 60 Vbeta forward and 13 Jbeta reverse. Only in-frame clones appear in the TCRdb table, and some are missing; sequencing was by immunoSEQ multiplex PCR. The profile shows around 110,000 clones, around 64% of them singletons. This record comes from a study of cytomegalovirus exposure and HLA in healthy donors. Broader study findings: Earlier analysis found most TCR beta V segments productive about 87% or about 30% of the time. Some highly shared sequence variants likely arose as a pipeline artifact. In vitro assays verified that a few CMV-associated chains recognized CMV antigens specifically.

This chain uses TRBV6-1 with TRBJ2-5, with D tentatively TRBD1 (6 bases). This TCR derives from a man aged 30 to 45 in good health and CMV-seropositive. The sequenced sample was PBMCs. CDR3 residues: CASRYRDQETQYF. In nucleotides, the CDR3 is TGTGCCAGCCGCTACAGGGACCAGGAGACCCAGTACTTC.